The clone carrying this T cell receptor (beta chain) was picked up many times. Its antigen is still unknown. These data come from a study of spatial heterogeneity in lung cancer. Across the whole study: Detection consistently yielded more beta chains than alpha chains. The study's findings and limits: One measure, the expanded intratumoral alpha and beta TCR count, tracked tumor mutation counts.

Time point reported: sample taken at primary tumor resection. A total of approximately 69 untreated early-stage non-small cell lung cancer patients served as donors. TCRs were sequenced from unsorted whole RNA of tumor, nontumor lung or PBMC. TCRdb re-analysed the 5' RACE reads in MiXCR, keeping a single row per CDR3 protein. The sample has approximately 3,300 distinct CDR3 sequences; under 3.5% are singletons. This CDR3 is 16 amino acids long. V lost 5 bases and J 7 bases, leaving 20 bases between the germline ends. CDR1 SGHVS and CDR2 FQNEAQ come from the germline V gene. The sequencing here drew on lung tumor tissue, taken at surgery. The chain is built from TRBV7-8 and TRBJ2-2; the D is unclear. The receptor was isolated from a male donor with early-stage non-small cell lung cancer. The DNA for the CDR3 is TGTGCCAGCAGCGGTCTATCCGGTCACACAAGCGGGGAGCTGTTTTTT. Translation gives CASSGLSGHTSGELFF. The full variable domain, completed using reference TRBV7-8 and TRBJ2-2, is GAGVSQSPRYKVAKRGQDVALRCDPISGHVSLFWYQQALGQGPEFLTYFQNEAQLDKSGLPSDRFFAERPEGSVSTLKIQRTQQEDSAVYLCASSGLSGHTSGELFFGEGSRLTVL.